The clone carrying this T cell receptor beta chain has at least ten counts. The data stem from a study of CD8+CD57+ T cells in acquired aplastic anemia. Template material for TCR beta VDJ and CDR3 profiling consisted of genomic DNA. Via MiXCR, TCRdb re-called the reads, giving one row per CDR3 protein. The sample has roughly 260,000 distinct CDR3 sequences, around half seen once. Whoever was chosen for sequencing had shown CD8+CD57+ cell expansion by flow cytometry. The source is a human donor with aplastic anemia. Sequenced sample: sorted CD4+, CD8+, or CD8+CD57+ T cells (not recorded which) from PBMCs.

CDR3 residues: CASSLRTGAYEQYF. In nucleotides, the CDR3 is TGCGCCAGCAGCCTAAGGACAGGGGCCTACGAGCAGTACTTC. The rearrangement joins TRBV4-1 to TRBJ2-7; 9 bases match TRBD1. The CDR3 has 14 residues. V dropped 4 bases and J dropped 2; count of bases not matched to a gene: 3. Germline V gene lookup returns CDR1 MGHRA and CDR2 YSYEKL.